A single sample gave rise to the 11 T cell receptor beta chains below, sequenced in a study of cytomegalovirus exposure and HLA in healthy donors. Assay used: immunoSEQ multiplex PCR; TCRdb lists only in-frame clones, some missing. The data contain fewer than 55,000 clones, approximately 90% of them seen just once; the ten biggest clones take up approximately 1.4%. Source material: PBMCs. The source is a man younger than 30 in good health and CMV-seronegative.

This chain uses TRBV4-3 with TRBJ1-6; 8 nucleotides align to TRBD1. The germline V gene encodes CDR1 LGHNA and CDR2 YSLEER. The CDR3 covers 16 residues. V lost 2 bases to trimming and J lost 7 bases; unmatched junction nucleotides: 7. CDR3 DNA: TGCGCCAGCAGCCAAACGACAGGGGTTCGGAATTCACCCCTCCACTTT. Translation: CASSQTTGVRNSPLHF.

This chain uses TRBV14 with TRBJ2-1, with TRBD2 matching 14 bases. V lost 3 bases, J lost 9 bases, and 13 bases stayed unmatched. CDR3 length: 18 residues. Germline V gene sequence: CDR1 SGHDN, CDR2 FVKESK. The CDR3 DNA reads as TGTGCCAGCAGCCATCCCCTACCGGGACTAGCGGGAGTAGGTGAGCAGTTCTTC. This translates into CASSHPLPGLAGVGEQFF.

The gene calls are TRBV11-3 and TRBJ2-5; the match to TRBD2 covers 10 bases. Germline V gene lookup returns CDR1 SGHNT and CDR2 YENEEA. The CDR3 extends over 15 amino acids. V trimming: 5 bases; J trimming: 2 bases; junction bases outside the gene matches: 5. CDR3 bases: TGTGCCAGCAGCCCGAGGACTAGCGGACAAGAGACCCAGTACTTC. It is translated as CASSPRTSGQETQYF.

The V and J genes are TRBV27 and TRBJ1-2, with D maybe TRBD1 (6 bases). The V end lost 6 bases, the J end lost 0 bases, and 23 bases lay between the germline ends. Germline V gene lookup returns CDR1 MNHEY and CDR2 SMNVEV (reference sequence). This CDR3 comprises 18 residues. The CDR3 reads CASRRLRGLGEPNYGYTF. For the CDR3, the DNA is TGTGCCAGCAGGAGGCTCAGGGGTCTGGGGGAACCTAACTATGGCTACACCTTC.

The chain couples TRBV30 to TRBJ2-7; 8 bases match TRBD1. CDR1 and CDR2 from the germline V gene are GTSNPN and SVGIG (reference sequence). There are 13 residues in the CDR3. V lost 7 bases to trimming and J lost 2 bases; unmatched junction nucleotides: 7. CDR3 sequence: CASYRGLTYEQYF. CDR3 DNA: TGTGCCTCATACAGGGGGTTGACCTACGAGCAGTACTTC. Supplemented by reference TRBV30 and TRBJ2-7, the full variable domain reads SQTIHQWPATLVQPVGSPLSLECTVEGTSNPNLYWYRQAAGRGLQLLFYSVGIGQISSEVPQNLSASRPQDRQFILSSKKLLLSDSGFYLCASYRGLTYEQYFGPGTRLTVT.

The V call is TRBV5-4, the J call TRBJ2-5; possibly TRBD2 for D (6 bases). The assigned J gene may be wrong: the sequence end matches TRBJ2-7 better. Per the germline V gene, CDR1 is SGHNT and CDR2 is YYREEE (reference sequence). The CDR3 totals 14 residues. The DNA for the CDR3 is TGTGCCAGCAGCGGGGCCTCCGGGGGTTACGAGCAGTACTTC. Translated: CASSGASGGYEQYF.

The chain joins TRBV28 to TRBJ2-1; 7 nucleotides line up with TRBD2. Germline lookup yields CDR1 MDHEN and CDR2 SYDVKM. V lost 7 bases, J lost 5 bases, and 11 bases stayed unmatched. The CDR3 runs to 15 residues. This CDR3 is CASNQGGRGHNEQFF. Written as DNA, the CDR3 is TGTGCCAGCAACCAAGGAGGGAGGGGCCACAATGAGCAGTTCTTC.

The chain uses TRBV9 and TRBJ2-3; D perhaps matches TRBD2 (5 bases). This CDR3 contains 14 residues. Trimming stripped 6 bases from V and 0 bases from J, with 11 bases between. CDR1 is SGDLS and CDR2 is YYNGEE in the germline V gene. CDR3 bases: TGTGCCAGCACCCACCGGACTAGCACAGATACGCAGTATTTT. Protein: CASTHRTSTDTQYF. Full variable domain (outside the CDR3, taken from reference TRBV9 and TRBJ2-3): DSGVTQTPKHLITATGQRVTLRCSPRSGDLSVYWYQQSLDQGLQFLIQYYNGEERAKGNILERFSAQQFPDLHSELNLSSLELGDSALYFCASTHRTSTDTQYFGPGTRLTVL.

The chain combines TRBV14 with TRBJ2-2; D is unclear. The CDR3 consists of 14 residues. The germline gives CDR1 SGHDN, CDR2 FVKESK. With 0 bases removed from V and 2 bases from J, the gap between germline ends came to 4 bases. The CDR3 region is CASSQDINTGELFF. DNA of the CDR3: TGTGCCAGCAGCCAAGATATCAACACCGGGGAGCTGTTTTTT.

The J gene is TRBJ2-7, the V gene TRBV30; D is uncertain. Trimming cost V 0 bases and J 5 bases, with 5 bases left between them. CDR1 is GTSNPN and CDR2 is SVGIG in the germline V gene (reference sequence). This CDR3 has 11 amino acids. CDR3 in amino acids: CAWSVLDEQYF. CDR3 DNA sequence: TGTGCCTGGAGTGTACTGGACGAGCAGTACTTC.

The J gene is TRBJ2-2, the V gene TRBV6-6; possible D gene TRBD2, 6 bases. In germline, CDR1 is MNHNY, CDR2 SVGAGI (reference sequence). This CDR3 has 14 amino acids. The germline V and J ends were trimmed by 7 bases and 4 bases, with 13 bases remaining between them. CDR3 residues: CASTLGGPTGELFF. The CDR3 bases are TGTGCCAGCACCCTGGGAGGACCCACCGGGGAGCTGTTTTTT.